This T cell receptor beta chain comes out of a study of breast tumors, draining lymph nodes, adjacent tissues. General study points: Compared with lymph nodes, tumors were less diverse; compared with nontumor tissue, more. The data were judged consistent with most tumor T cells coming from lymph node and expanding in tumor. Luminal-like breast cancer showed significantly greater tumor-nontumor repertoire similarity than basal-like breast cancer did.

This clonotype was detected many times. The antigen is unknown. Axillary draining lymph nodes of breast cancer patients supplied the node samples. The V and J ends lost 5 bases and 4 bases respectively, with 8 bases between them. The CDR3 is made up of 13 amino acids. The germline CDR1 and CDR2 sequences are MNHEY and SVGEGT. TCRdb independently ran MiXCR on the multiplex PCR reads; one entry per CDR3 protein. This sample carries approximately 100,000 distinct CDR3 sequences, about 29% of them seen once, and the ten largest clones take less than 6%. Sequenced material: axillary lymph node tissue. The receptor was isolated from a female donor with breast cancer. Some clones in this sample may be carry-over from other donors' samples. The chain employs TRBV6-2 or TRBV6-3 and TRBJ1-4; no definite D call. CDR3 coding DNA: TGTGCCAGCAGTACAGCCTTTAATGAAAAACTGTTTTTT. Translated: CASSTAFNEKLFF.